Following are 20 T cell receptor beta chains from one sample sequenced in a study of identical twins. TCRdb itself ran the 5' RACE reads through MiXCR, one entry per CDR3 protein. There are 250,000 or so distinct CDR3 sequences in the sample; around 8.8% occur only once, and approximately 3% lies in the top ten. These data also featured in a second study, about yellow fever vaccine responses in identical twins.

Sequencing used CD8+ T cells sorted from blood. Source of these receptors: a woman between 18 and 29 years old in good health.

This clonotype was seen repeatedly, ten times or more. V is TRBV24-1 and J is TRBJ2-5; possible D gene TRBD1, 5 bases. Germline assignment: CDR1 KGHDR and CDR2 SFDVKD. The CDR3 has 14 residues. Trimming shortened V by 0 bases and J by 1 base, and 5 bases separated the two germline ends. This chain's CDR3 is CATSDLQGQETQYF. CDR3 nucleotides: TGTGCCACCAGTGATTTGCAGGGCCAAGAGACCCAGTACTTC.

The rearrangement joins TRBV9 to TRBJ1-1; D remains ambiguous. The CDR3 has 12 residues. The V gene's germline CDR1 is SGDLS and CDR2 YYNGEE. V dropped 4 bases and J dropped 3 bases, with 7 bases sitting between them. The DNA of the CDR3 is TGTGCCAGCAGCCCGGAAGACACTGAAGCTTTCTTT. It codes for CASSPEDTEAFF.

This clonotype turned up a few times. The chain has TRBV27 and TRBJ2-1, with D perhaps matching TRBD1 (5 bases). The CDR3 loop spans 15 amino acids. V was clipped by 3 bases and J by 4 bases, with 13 bases between them. Germline loops: CDR1 MNHEY, CDR2 SMNVEV (reference sequence). The CDR3 DNA follows: TGTGCCAGCAGTTTTAGTCAGGGAACATACAATGAGCAGTTCTTC. Its protein product is CASSFSQGTYNEQFF.

The V gene is TRBV10-3, the J gene TRBJ2-1, with 8 bases lining up with TRBD2. This CDR3 spans 16 amino acids. V lost 5 bases and J lost 0; bases outside the gene matches: 6. Germline values: CDR1 ENHRY, CDR2 SYGVKD. This CDR3 reads CAISPGGESSYNEQFF. Written as DNA, the CDR3 is TGTGCCATCAGTCCGGGGGGGGAGAGCTCCTACAATGAGCAGTTCTTC.

Many counts were recorded for this clonotype. The genes are TRBV12-3 or TRBV12-4 and TRBJ2-7; TRBD2 matches 9 bases. The CDR3 is made up of 14 amino acids. J was trimmed by 2 bases and V by 3 bases; bases with no gene match: 2. The CDR3 nucleotides are TGTGCCAGCAGTTTTATAGCGGGAGCCTACGAGCAGTACTTC. Translated: CASSFIAGAYEQYF.

The chain has TRBV4-3 and TRBJ2-3; TRBD2 aligns across 8 bases. Looked up from germline, CDR1 is LGHNA and CDR2 is YSLEER. The V and J ends lost 8 bases and 4 bases, in that order; junction bases with no gene match: 8. The CDR3 has 14 residues. CDR3: CASAIGSGADTQYF. The CDR3 DNA reads as TGCGCCAGCGCTATAGGTAGCGGGGCAGATACGCAGTATTTT.

In its sample, this clonotype was seen a few times. The gene calls are TRBV5-1 and TRBJ2-7; 8 nucleotides align to TRBD2. The CDR3 is made up of 16 amino acids. Losses at the gene ends were 3 bases for V and 4 bases for J; bases not matched to a gene: 12. Germline CDR1 SGHRS, CDR2 YFSETQ. CDR3 nucleotides: TGCGCCAGCAGCTCAACCGGGACTAGTGTCCGGTACGAGCAGTACTTC. Protein sequence: CASSSTGTSVRYEQYF.

The chain is built from TRBV11-1 and TRBJ2-3; TRBD2 agrees at 12 bases. The CDR3 length is 18 residues. From germline, CDR1 is SGHAT and CDR2 FQDESV (reference sequence). With 5 bases clipped from V and 4 bases from J, the junction kept 13 bases outside the gene matches. The CDR3 reads CASSHTLAGGPPADTQYF. In DNA, the CDR3 is TGTGCCAGCAGCCATACTCTAGCGGGAGGGCCCCCCGCAGATACGCAGTATTTT.

The chain uses TRBV5-1 and TRBJ2-1, with 8 bases matching TRBD1. The CDR3 runs 14 residues. Germline assignment: CDR1 SGHRS and CDR2 YFSETQ. Germline trimming cut 4 bases from V and 9 bases from J; bases unmatched to any gene: 9. CDR3 nucleotide sequence: TGCGCCAGCAGCACCGGACAGGGTGGGAGTGAGCAGTTCTTC. Protein product: CASSTGQGGSEQFF.

This chain joins TRBV20-1 and TRBJ2-6; D gene uncertain. The length of the CDR3 is 14 residues. CDR1 DFQATT and CDR2 SNEGSKA come from the germline V gene (reference sequence). The V end was cut by 6 bases, the J end by 0 bases, with 9 bases between. The CDR3 reads CSARWASGANVLTF. Written as DNA, the CDR3 is TGCAGTGCAAGGTGGGCCTCTGGGGCCAACGTCCTGACTTTC.

This clonotype was found many times. The chain has TRBV27 and TRBJ2-7, with D possibly being TRBD1 or TRBD2 (5 bases each). This CDR3 comprises 13 residues. Germline CDR1 reads MNHEY; CDR2 reads SMNVEV (reference sequence). Trimming removed 2 bases from V and 8 bases from J, with 13 bases in between. The CDR3 DNA sequence: TGTGCCAGCAGTTTAGGTCAGGGAGCGCAGCAGTACTTC. Translation gives CASSLGQGAQQYF.

This clonotype came up a few times. The genes are TRBV21-1 and TRBJ1-1; the table's D gene call, TRBD1, was not cross checked with the DNA. TRBV21-1 is recorded as a pseudogene. The CDR3 extends over 17 amino acids. In nucleotides, the CDR3 is TGTGCCAGCAGTCCCCCGGAGGAGACGGGGGTGAACACTGAAGCTTTCTTT. Encoded protein: CASSPPEETGVNTEAFF.

This clonotype was picked up many times. The rearrangement joins TRBV6-5 to TRBJ2-5, with a possible D match to TRBD1 (6 bases). Germline CDR1 is MNHEY and CDR2 is SVGAGI. V shed 5 bases and J shed 4 bases, with 8 bases lying between them. CDR3 length: 12 residues. Here the CDR3 reads CASSAGVETQYF. Written as DNA, the CDR3 is TGTGCCAGCAGTGCAGGGGTAGAGACCCAGTACTTC.

This clonotype has a handful of counts. V gene TRBV7-9 combines with J gene TRBJ1-1; D might be TRBD1 (5 bases). The V gene's germline CDR1 is SEHNR and CDR2 FQNEAQ (reference sequence). The V end was cut by 5 bases, the J end by 0 bases, with 16 bases between. The CDR3 totals 16 residues. CDR3 sequence: CASSPLGTFMNTEAFF. CDR3 sequence (DNA): TGTGCCAGCAGCCCCCTCGGGACGTTCATGAACACTGAAGCTTTCTTT.

The chain is built from TRBV19 and TRBJ2-7, with D perhaps matching TRBD1 (5 bases). CDR3 size: 15 residues. V dropped 5 bases and J dropped 0 bases, with 14 bases sitting between them. Looked up from germline, CDR1 is LNHDA and CDR2 is SQIVND (reference sequence). The CDR3 nucleotides are TGTGCCAGTAGTTACGCAGGGTCCCTCTCCTACGAGCAGTACTTC. Its protein is CASSYAGSLSYEQYF.

Remarks on this clonotype: This could be a read error, since a much larger clone is one nucleotide away. This chain joins TRBV29-1 and TRBJ2-1, with 7 bases aligning to TRBD2. The V segment lost 1 base and the J segment 1 base; nucleotides outside the gene matches: 7. In germline, CDR1 is SQVTM, CDR2 ANQGSEA. The CDR3 contains 16 residues. CDR3 sequence (DNA): TGCAGCGTTGAAGGGGCGCGGGGGAAATCCTACAATGAGCAGTTCTTC. Encoded protein: CSVEGARGKSYNEQFF.

This clonotype appeared a few times. The chain links TRBV5-1 to TRBJ2-7, with D possibly TRBD2 on 5 matching bases. CDR1 and CDR2 (germline): SGHRS, YFSETQ. V lost 3 bases, J lost 4 bases, and 23 bases lay in between. This CDR3 has 17 amino acids. CDR3 sequence reads: CASSWRKDGEGRYEQYF. The CDR3 bases are TGCGCCAGCAGCTGGCGAAAGGACGGGGAAGGGCGATACGAGCAGTACTTC.

This chain uses TRBV28 with TRBJ2-1, with TRBD2 identical over 14 bases. CDR1 and CDR2 (germline): MDHEN, SYDVKM. The V segment lost 3 bases and the J segment 9 bases; nucleotides outside the gene matches: 7. There are 16 residues in the CDR3. The CDR3 nucleotides read TGTGCCAGCAGTTTGTCGACTAGCGGGAGGGCCAGTGAGCAGTTCTTC. Translation: CASSLSTSGRASEQFF. The full variable domain, in which reference TRBV28 and TRBJ2-1 provide the parts outside the CDR3, is DVKVTQSSRYLVKRTGEKVFLECVQDMDHENMFWYRQDPGLGLRLIYFSYDVKMKEKGDIPEGYSVSREKKERFSLILESASTNQTSMYLCASSLSTSGRASEQFFGPGTRLTVL.

This clonotype has only a few counts. The gene calls are TRBV5-6 and TRBJ2-7; D might be TRBD1 (5 bases). Trimming took 0 bases from V and 5 from J, leaving 12 bases between them. The V gene's germline CDR1 is SGHDT and CDR2 YYEEEE. The CDR3 runs to 14 residues. The CDR3: CASSLGGRPDEQYF. The CDR3 nucleotides read TGTGCCAGCAGCTTGGGGGGCAGGCCTGACGAGCAGTACTTC. The full variable domain, with the rest looked up from reference TRBV5-6 and TRBJ2-7, is DAGVTQSPTHLIKTRGQQVTLRCSPKSGHDTVSWYQQALGQGPQFIFQYYEEEERQRGNFPDRFSGHQFPNYSSELNVNALLLGDSALYLCASSLGGRPDEQYFGPGTRLTVT.

This clonotype was observed a few times. This chain uses TRBV7-3 with TRBJ2-3; possible D gene TRBD1, 6 bases. Looked up from germline, CDR1 is SGHTA and CDR2 is FQGTGA. The CDR3 is made up of 16 amino acids. V was pared by 3 bases and J by 1 base, with 14 bases between. The CDR3 DNA follows: TGTGCCAGCAGCTTGGGGACATTCTCTGGCACAGATACGCAGTATTTT. Translating gives CASSLGTFSGTDTQYF.